This TCR beta chain was documented in a study of cytomegalovirus exposure and HLA in healthy donors. Study-level findings and limits: TCR beta sequences reportedly predicted the HLA-A and HLA-B alleles of most subjects accurately. Follow-up analysis later connected one missense variant in DCLRE1C with trimming of TCR beta V- and J-genes.

It was with 60 Vbeta and 13 Jbeta primers that the PCR ran. The protocol was immunoSEQ multiplex PCR, while the TCRdb copy is restricted to in-frame clones and leaves out a portion. The table records hundreds of thousands of clones, 80% to 90% of them present only once. A remark on this clone: Its antigen is not known. The junction departs from germline at one end; a sequencing error may be responsible.

The V gene's germline CDR1 is MNHNS and CDR2 SASEGT. The CDR3 sequence is 12 residues long. At collection, donors were nominally healthy, but unrecorded immune exposures were probable. The chain couples TRBV6-1 to TRBJ2-7; 13 bases map to TRBD2. Specimen: PBMCs. The origin of this receptor is a young woman in good health and CMV-seronegative. The CDR3 loop reads CRGLAGVYEQYF. CDR3 nucleotides: TGCAGAGGACTAGCGGGAGTCTACGAGCAGTACTTC.